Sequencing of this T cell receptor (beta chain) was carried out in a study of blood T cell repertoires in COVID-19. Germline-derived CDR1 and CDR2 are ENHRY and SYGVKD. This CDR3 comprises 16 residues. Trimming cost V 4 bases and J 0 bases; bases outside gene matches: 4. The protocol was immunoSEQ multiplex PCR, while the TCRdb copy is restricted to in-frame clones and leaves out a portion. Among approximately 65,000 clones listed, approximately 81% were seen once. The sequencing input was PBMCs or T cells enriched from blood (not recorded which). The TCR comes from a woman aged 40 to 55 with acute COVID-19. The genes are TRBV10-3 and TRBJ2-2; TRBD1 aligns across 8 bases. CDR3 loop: CAISAGTGTNTGELFF. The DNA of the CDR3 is TGTGCCATCAGTGCCGGGACAGGAACGAACACCGGGGAGCTGTTTTTT.